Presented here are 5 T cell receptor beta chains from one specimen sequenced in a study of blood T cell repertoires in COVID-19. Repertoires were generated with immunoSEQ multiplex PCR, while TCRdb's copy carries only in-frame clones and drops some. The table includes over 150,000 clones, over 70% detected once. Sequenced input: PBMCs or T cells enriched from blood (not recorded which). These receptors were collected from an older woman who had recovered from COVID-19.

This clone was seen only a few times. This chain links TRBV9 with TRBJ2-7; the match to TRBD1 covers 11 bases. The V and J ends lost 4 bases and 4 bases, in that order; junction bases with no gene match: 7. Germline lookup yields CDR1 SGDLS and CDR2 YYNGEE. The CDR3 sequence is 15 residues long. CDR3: CASSPRTGGWYEQYF. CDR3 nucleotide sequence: TGTGCCAGCAGCCCGCGGACAGGGGGCTGGTACGAGCAGTACTTC.

CDR3 coding DNA: TGTGCCAGTACCGGGAGGGGGCAGGGAAGCAATCAGCCCCAGCATTTT. Translation gives CASTGRGQGSNQPQHF. This sequence joins TRBV19 and TRBJ1-5; 7 nucleotides match TRBD1. The trim removed 7 bases at V and 1 base at J, leaving 10 bases unmatched. The CDR3 is made up of 16 amino acids. The germline V gene has CDR1 LNHDA and CDR2 SQIVND (reference sequence).

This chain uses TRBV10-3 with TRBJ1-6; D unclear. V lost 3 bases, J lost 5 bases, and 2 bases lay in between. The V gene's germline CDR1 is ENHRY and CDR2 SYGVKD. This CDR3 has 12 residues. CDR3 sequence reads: CAISDNNSPLHF. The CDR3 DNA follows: TGTGCCATCAGTGACAATAATTCACCCCTCCACTTT.

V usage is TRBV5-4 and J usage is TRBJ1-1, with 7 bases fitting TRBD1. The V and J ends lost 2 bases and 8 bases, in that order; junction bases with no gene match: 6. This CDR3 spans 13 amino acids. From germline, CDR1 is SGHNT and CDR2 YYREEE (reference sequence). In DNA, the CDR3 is TGTGCCAGCAGCTTCGCCGGGACAGCCGAAGCTTTCTTT. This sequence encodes CASSFAGTAEAFF.

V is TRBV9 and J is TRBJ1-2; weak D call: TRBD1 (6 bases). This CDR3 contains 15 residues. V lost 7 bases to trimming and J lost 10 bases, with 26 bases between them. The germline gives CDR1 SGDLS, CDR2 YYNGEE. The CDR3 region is CASQPPTVDSQTYTF. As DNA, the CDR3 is TGTGCCAGCCAACCACCAACCGTGGACAGCCAAACCTACACCTTC.